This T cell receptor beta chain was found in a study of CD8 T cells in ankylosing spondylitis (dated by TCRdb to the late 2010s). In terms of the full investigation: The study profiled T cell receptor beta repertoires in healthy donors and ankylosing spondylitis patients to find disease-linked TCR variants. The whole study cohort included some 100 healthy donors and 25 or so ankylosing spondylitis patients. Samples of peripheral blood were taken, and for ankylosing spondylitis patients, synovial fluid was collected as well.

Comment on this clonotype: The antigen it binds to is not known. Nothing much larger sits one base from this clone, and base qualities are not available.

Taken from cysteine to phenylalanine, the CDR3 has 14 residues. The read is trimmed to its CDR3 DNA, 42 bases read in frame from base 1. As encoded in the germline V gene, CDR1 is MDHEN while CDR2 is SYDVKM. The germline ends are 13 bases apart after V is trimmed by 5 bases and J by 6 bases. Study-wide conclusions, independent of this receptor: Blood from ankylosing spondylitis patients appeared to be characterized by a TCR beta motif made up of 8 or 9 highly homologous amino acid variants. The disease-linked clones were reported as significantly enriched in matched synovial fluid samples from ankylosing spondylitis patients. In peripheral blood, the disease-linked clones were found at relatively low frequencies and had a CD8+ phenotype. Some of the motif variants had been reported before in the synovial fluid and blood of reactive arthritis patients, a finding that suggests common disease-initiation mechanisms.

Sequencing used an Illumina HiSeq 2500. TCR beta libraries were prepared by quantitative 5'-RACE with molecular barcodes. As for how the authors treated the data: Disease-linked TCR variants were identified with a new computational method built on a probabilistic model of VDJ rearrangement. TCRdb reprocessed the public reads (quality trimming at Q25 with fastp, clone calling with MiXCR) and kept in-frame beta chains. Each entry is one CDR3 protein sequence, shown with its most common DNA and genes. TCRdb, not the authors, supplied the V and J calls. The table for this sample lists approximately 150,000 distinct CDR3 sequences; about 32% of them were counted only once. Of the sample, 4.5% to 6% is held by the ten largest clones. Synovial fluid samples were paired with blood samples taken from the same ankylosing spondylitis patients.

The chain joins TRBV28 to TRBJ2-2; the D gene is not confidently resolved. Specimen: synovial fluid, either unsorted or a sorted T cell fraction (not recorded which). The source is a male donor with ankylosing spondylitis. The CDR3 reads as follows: CASSGIKPPGELFF. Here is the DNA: TGTGCCAGCAGTGGAATTAAACCCCCCGGGGAGCTGTTTTTT.